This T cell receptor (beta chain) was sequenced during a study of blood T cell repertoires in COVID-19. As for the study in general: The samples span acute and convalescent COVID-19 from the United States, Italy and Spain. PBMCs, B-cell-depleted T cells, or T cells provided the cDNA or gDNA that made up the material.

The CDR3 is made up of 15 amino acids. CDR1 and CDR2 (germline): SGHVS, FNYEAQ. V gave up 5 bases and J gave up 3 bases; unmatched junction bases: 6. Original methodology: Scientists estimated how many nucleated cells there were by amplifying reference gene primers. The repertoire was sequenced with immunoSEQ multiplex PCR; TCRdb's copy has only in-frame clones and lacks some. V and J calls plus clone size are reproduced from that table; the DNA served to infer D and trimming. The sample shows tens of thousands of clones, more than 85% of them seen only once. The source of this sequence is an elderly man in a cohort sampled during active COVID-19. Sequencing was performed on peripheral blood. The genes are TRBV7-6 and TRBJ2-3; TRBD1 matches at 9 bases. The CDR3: CASSQDRGGTDTQYF. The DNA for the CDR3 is TGTGCCAGCAGCCAGGACAGGGGAGGGACAGATACGCAGTATTTT.